The 28 T cell receptor beta chains in this list originate from one sample, sequenced in a study of shared clonotypes between healthy human individuals. Produced via immunoSEQ multiplex PCR; TCRdb's table is partial and in-frame only. Of 2.3 million or so clones listed, 85% to 95% are singletons. The sequenced material came from naive CD4+ T cells from PBMCs. The subset denotes: CD45RA+ positively selected. Receptors originate from a young man in good health. Some clones in this sample may be carry-over from other donors' samples.

The chain couples TRBV7-9 to TRBJ1-3; D perhaps matches TRBD1 (5 bases). The CDR3 runs 16 residues. V was shortened by 3 bases and J by 2 bases, with 14 bases between the two germline ends. Germline V gives CDR1 SEHNR, CDR2 FQNEAQ (reference sequence). The CDR3 coding sequence is TGTGCCAGCAGCTTCGAGGGGAGTGGAACTGGAAACACCATATATTTT. It encodes CASSFEGSGTGNTIYF.

Notes on this clone: The same CDR3 also results from other DNA sequences found in this sample. The genes are TRBV5-4 and TRBJ2-1; possible D gene TRBD2, 5 bases. This CDR3 spans 15 amino acids. The germline CDR1 and CDR2 sequences are SGHNT and YYREEE (reference sequence). Trimming took 5 bases from V and 0 from J, leaving 12 bases between them. DNA for the CDR3: TGTGCCAGCAGTTTAAGCGGAAGCTCCTACAATGAGCAGTTCTTC. It translates to CASSLSGSSYNEQFF.

The chain couples TRBV21-1 to TRBJ1-3. TRBV21-1 is labeled a pseudogene. This CDR3 spans 15 amino acids. The CDR3 DNA reads as TGTGCCAGCAGCAAAGTGAGGGGCTCTGGAAACACCATATATTTT. Amino acid sequence: CASSKVRGSGNTIYF.

The J gene is TRBJ1-1, the V gene TRBV14; no clear D. The CDR3 has 13 amino acids. In germline, CDR1 is SGHDN, CDR2 FVKESK. Trimming removed 4 bases at V and 0 bases at J, with 6 bases between. The CDR3 sequence: CASSLRLNTEAFF. The DNA for the CDR3 is TGTGCCAGCAGCCTCCGATTGAACACTGAAGCTTTCTTT.

V gene TRBV5-8 combines with J gene TRBJ1-5; D possibly corresponds to TRBD1 (5 bases). CDR1 is SGHTS and CDR2 is YDEGEE in the germline V gene. There are 16 residues in the CDR3. Trimming took 0 bases from V and 4 from J, leaving 14 bases between them. This chain's CDR3 is CASSLAAAGWNQPQHF. Here the CDR3 DNA reads TGTGCCAGCAGCTTGGCCGCGGCAGGGTGGAATCAGCCCCAGCATTTT.

This chain's CDR3 is CASSLGGRLTEKLFF. In DNA form, the CDR3 reads TGTGCCAGCAGCTTAGGTGGCAGGTTAACGGAAAAACTGTTTTTT. The gene calls are TRBV7-2 and TRBJ1-4; no clear D gene. The V end lost 1 base, the J end lost 8 bases, and 14 bases lay between the germline ends. The CDR3 sequence is 15 residues long. Germline values: CDR1 SGHTA, CDR2 FQGNSA.

V gene TRBV27 combines with J gene TRBJ2-1, with D uncertain. The CDR3 totals 11 residues. CDR1 and CDR2 (germline): MNHEY, SMNVEV (reference sequence). Trimming removed 5 bases from V and 15 bases from J, with 14 bases in between. The CDR3 coding sequence is TGTGCCAGCAGTGACCGGCGCGGTGCGTTCTTC. Protein sequence: CASSDRRGAFF.

The chain is built from TRBV27 and TRBJ1-2, with D possibly TRBD1 on 6 matching bases. This CDR3 has 14 amino acids. Germline CDR1 reads MNHEY; CDR2 reads SMNVEV (reference sequence). Deletions cut 3 bases from V and 5 bases from J, with 13 bases between. The CDR3, as DNA: TGTGCCAGCAGTTTTTCTCAGGGGCGGTATGGCTACACCTTC. Amino acids: CASSFSQGRYGYTF.

The chain couples TRBV4-1 to TRBJ1-2; D not resolved. Germline V lookup: CDR1 MGHRA, CDR2 YSYEKL. Trimming shortened V by 5 bases and J by 1 base, and 26 bases separated the two germline ends. This CDR3 region has 19 residues. CDR3 in DNA: TGCGCCAGCAGCGCACTTTCTACGGGGTGGATGGCGATTAACTATGGCTACACCTTC. It yields the protein CASSALSTGWMAINYGYTF.

This clone was observed once. The chain couples TRBV19 to TRBJ1-1, with D perhaps matching TRBD1 (6 bases). Between the trimmed V and J ends, which lost 6 bases and 3 bases, there was a span of 14 bases. The germline gives CDR1 LNHDA, CDR2 SQIVND (reference sequence). CDR3 size: 14 residues. The CDR3 nucleotides read TGTGCCAGTAGACAGAACAGGGTGGACACTGAAGCTTTCTTT. This codes for CASRQNRVDTEAFF. The full variable domain, with the rest looked up from reference TRBV19 and TRBJ1-1, is DGGITQSPKYLFRKEGQNVTLSCEQNLNHDAMYWYRQDPGQGLRLIYYSQIVNDFQKGDIAEGYSVSREKKESFPLTVTSAQKNPTAFYLCASRQNRVDTEAFFGQGTRLTVV.

With respect to this clone: This specimen includes other DNA sequences encoding the same CDR3. The CDR3 DNA follows: TGTGCCAGCAGTGATCGAGCAGGCAACACCGGGGAGCTGTTTTTT. Translation: CASSDRAGNTGELFF. This chain uses TRBV6-1 with TRBJ2-2; no clear D gene. The CDR3 has 15 residues. Trimming took 3 bases from V and 2 from J, leaving 10 bases between them. Germline V CDR1 and CDR2: MNHNS, SASEGT.

The count of this clone is one. CDR3 bases: TGTGCCAGCAGCTTGAGGCAGGGTAGGGGTCAGCCCCAGCATTTT. Its translation: CASSLRQGRGQPQHF. This chain uses TRBV5-8 with TRBJ1-5, with D possibly matching TRBD1 (5 bases). V lost 1 base and J lost 6, with 14 bases in between. CDR1 and CDR2 (germline): SGHTS, YDEGEE. The CDR3 loop spans 15 amino acids.

The CDR3 loop reads CASSRRLASGSYEQYF. CDR3 coding DNA: TGTGCCAGCAGCCGCCGGTTGGCTAGCGGTTCCTACGAGCAGTACTTC. The gene calls are TRBV5-4 and TRBJ2-7; TRBD2 agrees at 7 bases. This CDR3 is built from 16 residues. The ends lost 4 bases at V and 1 base at J; junction bases unmatched: 11. Germline lookup yields CDR1 SGHNT and CDR2 YYREEE (reference sequence). The full variable domain, in which reference TRBV5-4 and TRBJ2-7 provide the parts outside the CDR3, is ETGVTQSPTHLIKTRGQQVTLRCSSQSGHNTVSWYQQALGQGPQFIFQYYREEENGRGNFPPRFSGLQFPNYSSELNVNALELDDSALYLCASSRRLASGSYEQYFGPGTRLTVT.

The chain uses TRBV30 and TRBJ1-4; D call uncertain. CDR3 size: 13 residues. CDR1 is GTSNPN and CDR2 is SVGIG in the germline V gene (reference sequence). The V end lost 2 bases, the J end lost 7 bases, and 11 bases lay between the germline ends. The CDR3 loop is CAWSTRVPEKLFF. CDR3 DNA: TGTGCCTGGAGTACTAGGGTACCTGAAAAACTGTTTTTT.

The CDR3 protein is CASSLSGGITYEQYF. CDR3 coding DNA: TGTGCCAGCAGTTTGAGTGGCGGAATTACCTACGAGCAGTACTTC. The chain has TRBV28 and TRBJ2-7; D ambiguous. Between the trimmed V and J ends, which lost 3 bases and 2 bases, there was a span of 14 bases. Germline CDR1 reads MDHEN; CDR2 reads SYDVKM. There are 15 residues in the CDR3.

The J gene is TRBJ2-2, the V gene TRBV6-1; 9 bases are a match to TRBD1. This CDR3 contains 14 residues. CDR1 MNHNS and CDR2 SASEGT come from the germline V gene. Unmatched junction bases numbered 3, after V lost 4 bases and J lost 6 bases. CDR3 DNA sequence: TGTGCCAGCAGTGGACGGACAGGGGCCGGGGAGCTGTTTTTT. Its translation: CASSGRTGAGELFF.

This clone was detected only once. The genes are TRBV28 and TRBJ1-1; D is perhaps TRBD1 (6 bases). The germline V gene encodes CDR1 MDHEN and CDR2 SYDVKM. This CDR3 has 14 residues. Trimming shortened V by 7 bases and J by 1 base, and 13 bases separated the two germline ends. The CDR3 DNA follows: TGTGCCAGCAAAAGTGGGGGGGCGAACACTGAAGCTTTCTTT. This sequence encodes CASKSGGANTEAFF. The full variable domain, with the rest looked up from reference TRBV28 and TRBJ1-1, is DVKVTQSSRYLVKRTGEKVFLECVQDMDHENMFWYRQDPGLGLRLIYFSYDVKMKEKGDIPEGYSVSREKKERFSLILESASTNQTSMYLCASKSGGANTEAFFGQGTRLTVV.

The chain has TRBV15 and TRBJ2-7; tentatively, D is TRBD1 (5 bases). The CDR3 runs 18 residues. Germline loops: CDR1 LNHNV, CDR2 YYDKDF (reference sequence). V was cut by 0 bases and J by 1 base, with 19 bases left in between. CDR3 nucleotides: TGTGCCACCAGCAGAGATAGGGGTATCGCAGGTATATCCTACGAGCAGTACTTC. Translation gives CATSRDRGIAGISYEQYF.

The chain links TRBV7-3 to TRBJ1-2, with 9 nucleotides matching TRBD1. The CDR3 consists of 13 residues. Germline lookup yields CDR1 SGHTA and CDR2 FQGTGA. J was trimmed by 14 bases and V by 5 bases; bases with no gene match: 12. For the CDR3, the DNA is TGTGCCAGCAGCGGACCGGGACAGGGATCTATTACCTTC. It specifies CASSGPGQGSITF.

Points on this clone: Other DNA sequences from this sample encode an identical CDR3 as well. The rearrangement uses TRBV18 and TRBJ1-2; 8 bases align to TRBD1. V shed 3 bases and J 6 bases; nucleotides not matched to a gene: 3. This CDR3 has 13 residues. Germline V gene sequence: CDR1 KGHSH, CDR2 LQKENI. CDR3 sequence: CASSPGTGHGYTF. In nucleotides, the CDR3 is TGTGCCAGCTCACCCGGGACAGGTCATGGCTACACCTTC.

This sequence joins TRBV5-1 and TRBJ2-3; 10 bases match TRBD2. The germline CDR1 and CDR2 sequences are SGHRS and YFSETQ. The CDR3 consists of 15 residues. V lost 1 base and J lost 5; bases outside the gene matches: 4. CDR3 DNA sequence: TGCGCCAGCAGCTTGCCTAGCGGGAGCGAAGATACGCAGTATTTT. This gives the protein CASSLPSGSEDTQYF.

This clone was observed once. J is TRBJ2-7 and V is TRBV28; D remains ambiguous. This CDR3 has 12 residues. V lost 2 bases and J 9 bases, leaving 11 bases between the germline ends. Per germline, CDR1 MDHEN and CDR2 SYDVKM. The CDR3 protein is CASSLDARGQYF. CDR3 nucleotides: TGTGCCAGCAGTTTAGATGCCCGAGGGCAGTACTTC.

Comments on this clone: Other DNA sequences from this sample encode an identical CDR3 as well. V gene TRBV30 combines with J gene TRBJ2-1; 10 bases line up with TRBD2. CDR1 is GTSNPN and CDR2 is SVGIG in the germline V gene (reference sequence). This CDR3 contains 14 residues. V shed 2 bases and J 6 bases; nucleotides not matched to a gene: 4. CDR3 sequence (DNA): TGTGCCTGGAGTAGCGGGAGGGCTCCCAATGAGCAGTTCTTC. This gives the protein CAWSSGRAPNEQFF.

This chain uses TRBV2 with TRBJ2-3; TRBD1 is a possible D gene (6 bases). V was clipped by 3 bases and J by 2 bases, with 18 bases between them. Per the germline V gene, CDR1 is SNHLY and CDR2 is FYNNEI. This CDR3 has 17 amino acids. The DNA of the CDR3 is TGTGCCAGCAGTGATCGGGCGGAAGGGGGTAACACAGATACGCAGTATTTT. Amino acids: CASSDRAEGGNTDTQYF.

The chain couples TRBV7-2 to TRBJ1-5; 8 nucleotides line up with TRBD1. CDR3 length equals 15 residues. Germline assignment: CDR1 SGHTA and CDR2 FQGNSA. V was pared by 3 bases and J by 3 bases, with 4 bases of the junction left unmatched. CDR3 nucleotide sequence: TGTGCCAGCAGCTTGGGACAGGCGCCCAATCAGCCCCAGCATTTT. This sequence encodes CASSLGQAPNQPQHF.

V gene TRBV27 combines with J gene TRBJ1-4; tentative D call: TRBD1 (6 bases). V was pared by 6 bases and J by 8 bases, with 13 bases between. This CDR3 comprises 13 residues. Germline loops: CDR1 MNHEY, CDR2 SMNVEV (reference sequence). CDR3 sequence reads: CASSMRGLEKLFF. CDR3 in DNA: TGTGCCAGCAGCATGAGGGGGTTGGAAAAACTGTTTTTT.

As concerns this clone: This sample also contains other DNA sequences that code for the same CDR3. The V gene is TRBV5-1, the J gene TRBJ2-1; D possibly corresponds to TRBD2 (5 bases). Germline V gene data show CDR1 as SGHRS and CDR2 as YFSETQ. The germline V and J ends were trimmed by 4 bases and 0 bases, with 11 bases remaining between them. This CDR3 contains 15 residues. The CDR3 coding sequence is TGCGCCAGCAGCCCCGGGGATGGCTCCTACAATGAGCAGTTCTTC. Encoded protein: CASSPGDGSYNEQFF.

The rearrangement links TRBV4-3 to TRBJ2-2; TRBD1 is a possible D gene (5 bases). The CDR3 extends over 16 amino acids. V was cut by 5 bases and J by 0 bases, with 13 bases left in between. Germline V gene data show CDR1 as LGHNA and CDR2 as YSLEER. The CDR3 loop is CASSKQGSSNTGELFF. The CDR3 coding sequence is TGCGCCAGCAGCAAGCAGGGTTCGTCGAACACCGGGGAGCTGTTTTTT.